This TCR beta chain was captured in a study of blood T cell repertoires in COVID-19. Study-level information: The origin of the acute and convalescent COVID-19 samples was the United States, Italy and Spain. Sources were T cells, B-cell-depleted T cells, or PBMCs; the material itself was cDNA or gDNA.

The junction had 5 bases not matched to a gene; V was cut back by 4 bases and J by 4 bases. CDR1 and CDR2 (germline): SGHTA, FQGNSA. CDR3 length: 14 amino acids. Original processing methods: Reference gene primer amplification gave nucleated cell count estimates. TCRdb's table, derived via immunoSEQ multiplex PCR, lists solely in-frame clones and lacks some. The V and J calls and clone size were taken over from that table, and D and trimming were inferred from the DNA. There are 34,000 or so clones in the sample; 75% to 90% occur only once, and 13% to 15% lies in the top ten. This receptor was taken from a man between 60 and 70 years old with active COVID-19. The rearrangement links TRBV7-2 to TRBJ1-2, with TRBD1 identical over 8 bases. Sequences were obtained from peripheral blood. CDR3 loop: CASSSDRGGYGYTF. The CDR3 DNA reads TGTGCCAGCAGCTCAGACAGGGGAGGCTATGGCTACACCTTC.